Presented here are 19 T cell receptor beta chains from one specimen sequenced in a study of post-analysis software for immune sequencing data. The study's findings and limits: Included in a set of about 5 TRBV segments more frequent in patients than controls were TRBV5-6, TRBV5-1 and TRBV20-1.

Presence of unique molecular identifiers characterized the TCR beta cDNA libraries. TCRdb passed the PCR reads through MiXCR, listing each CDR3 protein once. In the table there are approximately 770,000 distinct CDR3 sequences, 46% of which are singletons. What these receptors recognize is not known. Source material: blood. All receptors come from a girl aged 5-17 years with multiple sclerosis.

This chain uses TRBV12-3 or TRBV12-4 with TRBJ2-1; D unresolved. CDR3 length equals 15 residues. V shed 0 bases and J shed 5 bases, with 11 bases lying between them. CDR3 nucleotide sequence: TGTGCCAGCAGTTTAGCGTCCAGGAGCGACAATGAGCAGTTCTTC. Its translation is CASSLASRSDNEQFF.

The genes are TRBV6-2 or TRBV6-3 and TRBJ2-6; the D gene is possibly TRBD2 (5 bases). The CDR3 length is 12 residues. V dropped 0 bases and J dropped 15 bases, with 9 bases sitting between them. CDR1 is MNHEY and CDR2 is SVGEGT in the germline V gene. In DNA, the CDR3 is TGTGCCAGCAGTTACTCGGGGAGAGACCTGACTTTC. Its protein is CASSYSGRDLTF.

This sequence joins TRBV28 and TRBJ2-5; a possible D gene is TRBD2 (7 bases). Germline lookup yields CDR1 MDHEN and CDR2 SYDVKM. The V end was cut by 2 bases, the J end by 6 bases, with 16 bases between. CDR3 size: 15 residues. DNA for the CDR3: TGTGCCAGCAGTTTAAGGAGCGGGACAACCCAGACCCAGTACTTC. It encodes CASSLRSGTTQTQYF.

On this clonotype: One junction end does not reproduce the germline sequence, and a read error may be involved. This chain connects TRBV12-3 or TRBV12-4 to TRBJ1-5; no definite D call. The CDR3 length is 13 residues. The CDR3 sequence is CAGSLAYNQPQHF. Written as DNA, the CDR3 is TGTGCCGGCAGTTTAGCGTACAATCAGCCCCAGCATTTT.

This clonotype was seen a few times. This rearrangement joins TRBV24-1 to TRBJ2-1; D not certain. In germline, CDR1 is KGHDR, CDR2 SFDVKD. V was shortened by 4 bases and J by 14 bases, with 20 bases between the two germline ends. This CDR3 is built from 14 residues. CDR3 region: CATSDNDPDGMEFF. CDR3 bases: TGTGCCACCAGTGACAACGACCCCGACGGAATGGAGTTCTTC.

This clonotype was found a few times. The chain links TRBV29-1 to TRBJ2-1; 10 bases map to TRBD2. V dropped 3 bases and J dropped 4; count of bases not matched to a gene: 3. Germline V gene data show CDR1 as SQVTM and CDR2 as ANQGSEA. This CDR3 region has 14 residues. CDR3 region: CSVDTSGMYNEQFF. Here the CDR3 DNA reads TGCAGCGTTGACACTAGCGGGATGTACAATGAGCAGTTCTTC.

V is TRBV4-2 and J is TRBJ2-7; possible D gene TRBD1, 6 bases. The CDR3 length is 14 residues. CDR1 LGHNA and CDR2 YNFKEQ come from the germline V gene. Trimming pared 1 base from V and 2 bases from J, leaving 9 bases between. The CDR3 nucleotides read TGTGCCAGCAGCCAAGGGGACACTACCTACGAGCAGTACTTC. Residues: CASSQGDTTYEQYF.

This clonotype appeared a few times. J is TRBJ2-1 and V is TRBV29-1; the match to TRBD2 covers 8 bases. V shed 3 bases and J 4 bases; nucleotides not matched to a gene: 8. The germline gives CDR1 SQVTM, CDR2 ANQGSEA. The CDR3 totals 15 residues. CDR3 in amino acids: CSVEKAGGSYNEQFF. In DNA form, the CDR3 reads TGCAGCGTTGAGAAGGCGGGAGGTTCTTACAATGAGCAGTTCTTC.

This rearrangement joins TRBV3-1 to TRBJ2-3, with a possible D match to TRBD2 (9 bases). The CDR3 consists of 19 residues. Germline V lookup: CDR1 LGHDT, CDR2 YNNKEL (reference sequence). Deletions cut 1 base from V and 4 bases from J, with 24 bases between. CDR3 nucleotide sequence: TGTGCCAGCAGCCAAGGACCAGGGGGCGGGAGGGAGGCCGCAGATACGCAGTATTTT. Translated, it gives CASSQGPGGGREAADTQYF.

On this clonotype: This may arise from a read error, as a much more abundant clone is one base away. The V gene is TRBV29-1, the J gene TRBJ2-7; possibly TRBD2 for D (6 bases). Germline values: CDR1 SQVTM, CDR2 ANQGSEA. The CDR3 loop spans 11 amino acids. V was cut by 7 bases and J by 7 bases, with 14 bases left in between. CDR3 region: CSGRTNNEQYF. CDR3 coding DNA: TGCAGCGGGAGGACTAACAATGAGCAGTACTTC.

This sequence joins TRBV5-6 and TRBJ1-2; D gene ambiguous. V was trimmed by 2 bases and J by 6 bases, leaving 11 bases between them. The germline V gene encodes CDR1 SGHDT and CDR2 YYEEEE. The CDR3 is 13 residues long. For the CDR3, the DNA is TGTGCCAGCAGCTTTGCTTTAATGGATGGCTACACCTTC. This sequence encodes CASSFALMDGYTF.

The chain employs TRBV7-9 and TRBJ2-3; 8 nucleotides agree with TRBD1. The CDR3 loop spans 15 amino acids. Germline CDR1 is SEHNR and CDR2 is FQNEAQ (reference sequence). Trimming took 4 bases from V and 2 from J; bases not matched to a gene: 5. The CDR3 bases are TGTGCCAGCAGCTGGACAGGGACGGACACAGATACGCAGTATTTT. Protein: CASSWTGTDTDTQYF.

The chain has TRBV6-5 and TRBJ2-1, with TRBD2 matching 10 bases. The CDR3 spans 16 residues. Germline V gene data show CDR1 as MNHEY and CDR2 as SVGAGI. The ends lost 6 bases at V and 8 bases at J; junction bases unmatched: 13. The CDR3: CASRRAAGGPGDEQFF. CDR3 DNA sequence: TGTGCCAGCAGACGGGCAGCGGGAGGGCCGGGAGATGAGCAGTTCTTC.

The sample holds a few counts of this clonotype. For the CDR3, the DNA is TGTGCCACCAGCCCCTCGGGACTAGCAGGAGATACGCAGTATTTT. As protein: CATSPSGLAGDTQYF. The chain recombines TRBV15 with TRBJ2-3; 9 positions match TRBD2. The germline CDR1 and CDR2 sequences are LNHNV and YYDKDF (reference sequence). The CDR3 sequence is 15 residues long. J lost 5 bases, V lost 5 bases, and 8 bases had no gene match.

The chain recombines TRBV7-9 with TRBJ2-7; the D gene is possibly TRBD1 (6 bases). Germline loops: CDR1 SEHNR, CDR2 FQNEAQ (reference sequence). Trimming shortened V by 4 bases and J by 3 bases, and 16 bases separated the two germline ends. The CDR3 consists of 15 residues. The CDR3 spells CASSSPPTGIYEQYF. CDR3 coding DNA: TGTGCCAGCAGCTCCCCGCCGACAGGAATCTACGAGCAGTACTTC. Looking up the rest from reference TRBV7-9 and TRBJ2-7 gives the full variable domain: DTGVSQNPRHKITKRGQNVTFRCDPISEHNRLYWYRQTLGQGPEFLTYFQNEAQLEKSRLLSDRFSAERPKGSFSTLEIQRTEQGDSAMYLCASSSPPTGIYEQYFGPGTRLTVT.

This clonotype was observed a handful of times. DNA of the CDR3: TGTGCCACCAGTGATTTGAGTGGGCGGGACAATGAGCAGTTCTTC. This sequence encodes CATSDLSGRDNEQFF. The chain couples TRBV24-1 to TRBJ2-1; D perhaps matches TRBD2 (5 bases). CDR3 length: 15 residues. Germline V lookup: CDR1 KGHDR, CDR2 SFDVKD. V gave up 0 bases and J gave up 5 bases, with 10 bases separating them.

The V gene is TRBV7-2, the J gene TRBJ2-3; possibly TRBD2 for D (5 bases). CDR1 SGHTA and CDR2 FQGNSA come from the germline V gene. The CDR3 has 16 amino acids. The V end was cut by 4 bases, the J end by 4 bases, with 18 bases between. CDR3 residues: CASSSWGVLTPDTQYF. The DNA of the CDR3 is TGTGCCAGCAGCTCCTGGGGAGTTCTCACCCCAGATACGCAGTATTTT.

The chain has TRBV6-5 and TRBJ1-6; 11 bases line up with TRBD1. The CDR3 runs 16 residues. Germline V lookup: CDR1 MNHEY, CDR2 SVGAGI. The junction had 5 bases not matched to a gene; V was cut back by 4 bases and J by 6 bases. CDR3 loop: CASSFGQGAANSPLHF. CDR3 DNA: TGTGCCAGCAGTTTCGGACAGGGGGCCGCTAATTCACCCCTCCACTTT.

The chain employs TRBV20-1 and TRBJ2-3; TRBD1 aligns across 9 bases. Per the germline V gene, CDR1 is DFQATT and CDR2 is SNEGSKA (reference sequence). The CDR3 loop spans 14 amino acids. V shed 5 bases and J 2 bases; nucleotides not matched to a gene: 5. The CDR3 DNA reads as TGCAGTGCTGCCGGGACAGGGCCCACAGATACGCAGTATTTT. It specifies CSAAGTGPTDTQYF.